Below, 19 T cell receptor beta chains from the same sample are listed, as sequenced in a study of CD8 T cells in ankylosing spondylitis. Study outcomes and limitations: Characteristic of ankylosing spondylitis blood, it appeared, was a TCR beta motif comprising several highly homologous variants.

One entry per CDR3 protein results from TCRdb running MiXCR on the 5' RACE reads. The sample records under 150,000 distinct CDR3 sequences, under 20% being singletons. The antigens these receptors bind are not known. The sequenced sample consisted of blood, either unsorted or a sorted T cell fraction (not recorded which). Every receptor here comes from a male donor with ankylosing spondylitis.

This chain joins TRBV28 and TRBJ2-1, with 7 bases that match TRBD2. Germline-derived CDR1 and CDR2 are MDHEN and SYDVKM. This CDR3 contains 15 residues. V trimming: 6 bases; J trimming: 0 bases; junction bases outside the gene matches: 5. CDR3 bases: TGTGCCAGCAGGAATCTAGCGGCCTCCTACAATGAGCAGTTCTTC. Amino acids: CASRNLAASYNEQFF.

This clonotype was picked up a small number of times. This chain uses TRBV25-1 with TRBJ2-7; 10 bases fit TRBD2. The CDR3 extends over 19 amino acids. After removal of 3 bases from V and 3 bases from J, the junction contained 17 bases not matched to a gene. Germline V CDR1 and CDR2: MGHDK, SYGVNS. In DNA, the CDR3 is TGTGCCAGCAGTGAGATACGGAGACTAGCGGGTCGGTCTTACTACGAGCAGTACTTC. It specifies CASSEIRRLAGRSYYEQYF.

This clonotype was found many times. The chain recombines TRBV12-3 or TRBV12-4 with TRBJ2-7; D remains unclear. The CDR3 is 13 residues long. Trimming shortened V by 5 bases and J by 1 base, and 9 bases separated the two germline ends. The CDR3 sequence: CASSPTMSYEQYF. CDR3 sequence (DNA): TGTGCCAGCAGTCCTACGATGTCCTACGAGCAGTACTTC.

This chain links TRBV2 with TRBJ2-1, with 8 bases that match TRBD2. Germline V gene lookup returns CDR1 SNHLY and CDR2 FYNNEI. V trimming: 6 bases; J trimming: 4 bases; junction bases outside the gene matches: 11. There are 16 residues in the CDR3. CDR3 amino acids: CASSPGSSGRYNEQFF. DNA of the CDR3: TGTGCCAGCAGCCCAGGATCAAGCGGGAGATACAATGAGCAGTTCTTC.

This clonotype was seen a handful of times. The chain is built from TRBV27 and TRBJ2-7; 10 bases are shared with TRBD1. In germline, CDR1 is MNHEY, CDR2 SMNVEV (reference sequence). The CDR3 spans 14 residues. V was clipped by 3 bases and J by 3 bases; unmatched bases: 2. The DNA for the CDR3 is TGTGCCAGCAGTTTGGGACAGGGGCTCTACGAGCAGTACTTC. Its protein is CASSLGQGLYEQYF.

This clonotype was counted ten times or more. This chain connects TRBV3-1 to TRBJ2-7; D gene uncertain. This CDR3 contains 14 residues. With 3 bases removed from V and 2 bases from J, the gap between germline ends came to 11 bases. Germline CDR1 and CDR2: LGHDT and YNNKEL (reference sequence). DNA of the CDR3: TGTGCCAGCAGCCATTACGGGTCTACCTACGAGCAGTACTTC. Protein sequence: CASSHYGSTYEQYF.

This clonotype appeared many times. The chain joins TRBV5-5 to TRBJ2-7; D is possibly TRBD1 or TRBD2 (6 bases each). Per germline, CDR1 SGHKS and CDR2 YYEKEE (reference sequence). The V gene lost 0 bases and the J gene lost 4 bases, with 17 bases spanning the gap. The CDR3 contains 16 residues. CDR3 protein: CASSLEPGARVYEQYF. In DNA, the CDR3 is TGTGCCAGCAGCTTGGAACCGGGGGCCCGGGTTTACGAGCAGTACTTC. Variable domain in full (rest from reference TRBV5-5 and TRBJ2-7): DAGVTQSPTHLIKTRGQQVTLRCSPISGHKSVSWYQQVLGQGPQFIFQYYEKEERGRGNFPDRFSARQFPNYSSELNVNALLLGDSALYLCASSLEPGARVYEQYFGPGTRLTVT.

V and J are TRBV5-5 and TRBJ1-4, with unresolved D. The CDR3 sequence is 14 residues long. V lost 4 bases to trimming and J lost 6 bases, with 13 bases between them. Germline CDR1 SGHKS, CDR2 YYEKEE (reference sequence). CDR3 protein: CASSITGSDEKLFF. The DNA of the CDR3 is TGTGCCAGCAGCATCACCGGGAGCGATGAAAAACTGTTTTTT.

The genes are TRBV6-2 or TRBV6-3 and TRBJ2-6; D uncertain. This CDR3 spans 11 amino acids. Germline V gene sequence: CDR1 MNHEY, CDR2 SVGEGT. Trimming removed 2 bases at V and 9 bases at J, with 2 bases between. CDR3 amino acids: CASSYVNVLTF. The CDR3 bases are TGTGCCAGCAGTTACGTCAACGTCCTGACTTTC.

This clonotype was observed at least ten times. This chain joins TRBV29-1 and TRBJ2-6, with a tentative D call TRBD1 (5 bases). Germline V lookup: CDR1 SQVTM, CDR2 ANQGSEA. The CDR3 loop spans 14 amino acids. Between the trimmed V and J ends, which lost 2 bases and 3 bases, there was a span of 8 bases. CDR3 DNA: TGCAGCGTTGAACAGGGCCATGGGGCCAACGTCCTGACTTTC. Translating it yields CSVEQGHGANVLTF.

The chain employs TRBV29-1 and TRBJ2-7, with TRBD1 matching 7 bases. The V gene end was trimmed by 4 bases and the J gene end by 0 bases; junction bases not matched to a gene: 15. Germline CDR1 is SQVTM and CDR2 is ANQGSEA. The CDR3 runs 17 residues. The CDR3 nucleotides are TGCAGCGTTGCCCCGGGACAGAAAAGTACAAACTCCTACGAGCAGTACTTC. Translated: CSVAPGQKSTNSYEQYF.

This clonotype is classed as medium-sized (0.01 to 0.1%). This chain uses TRBV28 with TRBJ1-5; D unclear. V lost 7 bases and J 9 bases, leaving 13 bases between the germline ends. The CDR3 is 12 amino acids. Germline V gene data show CDR1 as MDHEN and CDR2 as SYDVKM. CDR3 sequence (DNA): TGTGCCAGCACTAACTTACGGGGGCCCCAGCATTTT. This encodes CASTNLRGPQHF. Based on the CDR3 plus reference TRBV28 and TRBJ1-5, the full variable domain is DVKVTQSSRYLVKRTGEKVFLECVQDMDHENMFWYRQDPGLGLRLIYFSYDVKMKEKGDIPEGYSVSREKKERFSLILESASTNQTSMYLCASTNLRGPQHFGDGTRLSIL.

This clonotype appeared once. This sequence joins TRBV24-1 and TRBJ2-5; 7 bases agree with TRBD2. The CDR3 is made up of 16 amino acids. Trimming cost V 8 bases and J 2 bases; bases outside gene matches: 13. Looked up from germline, CDR1 is KGHDR and CDR2 is SFDVKD. The CDR3 here is CATKPPGLAEQETQYF. As DNA, the CDR3 is TGTGCCACCAAGCCCCCAGGGCTAGCGGAGCAAGAGACCCAGTACTTC.

J is TRBJ1-1 and V is TRBV9; D is ambiguous. Trimming removed 0 bases at V and 1 base at J, with 4 bases between. Per germline, CDR1 SGDLS and CDR2 YYNGEE. This CDR3 has 13 amino acids. CDR3 region: CASSVERNTEAFF. The DNA of the CDR3 is TGTGCCAGCAGCGTAGAGAGGAACACTGAAGCTTTCTTT.

The sample holds many counts of this clonotype. In DNA, the CDR3 is TGTGCCAGCAGTAAAACAGGGACCCACGAGCAGTACTTC. Protein: CASSKTGTHEQYF. V gene TRBV12-3 or TRBV12-4 combines with J gene TRBJ2-7, with D perhaps matching TRBD1 (6 bases). Trimming pared 5 bases from V and 5 bases from J, leaving 13 bases between. This CDR3 is built from 13 residues.

This clonotype occurred a few times. The chain couples TRBV7-9 to TRBJ2-1, with 7 positions matching TRBD2. The CDR3 spans 16 residues. The germline V gene encodes CDR1 SEHNR and CDR2 FQNEAQ (reference sequence). V shed 3 bases and J 5 bases; nucleotides not matched to a gene: 10. CDR3 region: CASSFPLASGNNEQFF. In DNA, the CDR3 is TGTGCCAGCAGCTTTCCCCTGGCTAGCGGTAACAATGAGCAGTTCTTC. The complete variable domain, with remaining parts taken from reference TRBV7-9 and TRBJ2-1, reads DTGVSQNPRHKITKRGQNVTFRCDPISEHNRLYWYRQTLGQGPEFLTYFQNEAQLEKSRLLSDRFSAERPKGSFSTLEIQRTEQGDSAMYLCASSFPLASGNNEQFFGPGTRLTVL.

The rearrangement joins TRBV7-3 to TRBJ2-1, with D maybe TRBD2 (8 bases). CDR1 and CDR2 (germline): SGHTA, FQGTGA. Trimming pared 5 bases from V and 3 bases from J, leaving 17 bases between. The CDR3 loop spans 16 amino acids. CDR3 loop: CASSPGGLAGYNEQFF. In DNA form, the CDR3 reads TGTGCCAGCAGCCCAGGGGGGCTAGCGGGCTACAATGAGCAGTTCTTC.

The J gene is TRBJ2-5, the V gene TRBV7-9; 8 bases line up with TRBD2. CDR3 length equals 15 residues. Per the germline V gene, CDR1 is SEHNR and CDR2 is FQNEAQ (reference sequence). V lost 5 bases to trimming and J lost 3 bases; unmatched junction nucleotides: 8. Here the CDR3 DNA reads TGTGCCAGCAGCCCCGGAGTGGGACTAGAAGAGACCCAGTACTTC. This codes for CASSPGVGLEETQYF.

This clonotype was detected a few times. The chain uses TRBV27 and TRBJ2-3, with a tentative D call TRBD1 (6 bases). CDR3 length: 15 residues. Germline CDR1 and CDR2: MNHEY and SMNVEV (reference sequence). V lost 6 bases and J lost 0, with 13 bases in between. The CDR3 region has the DNA TGTGCCAGCAGCTTCCCAGGGGCCAGCACAGATACGCAGTATTTT. Protein sequence: CASSFPGASTDTQYF.